The rows below give T cell receptor beta chains drawn from one sample of a study of neurological immune-mediated disorders. Using its own MiXCR run on the 5' RACE reads, TCRdb lists one record per CDR3 protein. The table shows 20,000 to 30,000 distinct CDR3 sequences, with 5% to 7% occurring only once. The sequencing input was PBMCs. The source of these receptors is a woman in her 40s in good health. CDR3s include the opening cysteine and the closing phenylalanine or tryptophan. The D gene is left open where the match is weak. Only some rows state a clone size, as once, few, many or a class for expanded clones.

size: many; D: TRBD1; J: TRBJ1-2; V: TRBV28; CDR3: CASSSRSGRGHYGYTF; DNA: TGTGCCAGCAGTTCACGTAGCGGCAGGGGGCATTATGGCTACACCTTC
size: NA; D: NA; J: TRBJ2-3; V: TRBV29-1; CDR3: CSVVLADTQYF; DNA: TGCAGCGTTGTCCTCGCAGATACGCAGTATTTT
size: many; D: NA; J: TRBJ2-2; V: TRBV6-5; CDR3: CASTRAPRNTGELFF; DNA: TGTGCCAGCACTCGGGCCCCTCGAAACACCGGGGAGCTGTTTTTT
size: many; D: TRBD2; J: TRBJ2-7; V: TRBV20-1; CDR3: CSAIPLDPELAGNYEQYF; DNA: TGCAGTGCTATCCCCCTCGACCCGGAACTAGCGGGGAACTACGAGCAGTACTTC
size: many; D: NA; J: TRBJ2-5; V: TRBV28; CDR3: CASSSAATTTETQYF; DNA: TGTGCCAGCAGTTCTGCTGCAACGACAACAGAGACCCAGTACTTC
size: many; D: TRBD2; J: TRBJ2-1; V: TRBV10-3; CDR3: CAISEASGYNEQFF; DNA: TGTGCCATCAGTGAAGCTAGCGGTTATAATGAGCAGTTCTTC
size: many; D: TRBD1; J: TRBJ2-3; V: TRBV4-2; CDR3: CASSQAISQGAADTQYF; DNA: TGTGCCAGCAGCCAAGCAATATCACAGGGGGCCGCAGATACGCAGTATTTT
size: many; D: TRBD2; J: TRBJ2-1; V: TRBV15; CDR3: CATSAGGTYNEQFF; DNA: TGTGCCACCAGCGCGGGAGGAACTTACAATGAGCAGTTCTTC
size: many; D: NA; J: TRBJ2-4; V: TRBV7-2; CDR3: CASSANLVAGTKNIQYF; DNA: TGTGCCAGCAGCGCCAACCTGGTGGCAGGGACAAAAAACATTCAGTACTTC
size: many; D: NA; J: TRBJ1-2; V: TRBV27; CDR3: CATNRLGYGYTF; DNA: TGTGCCACCAACAGACTGGGCTATGGCTACACCTTC
size: many; D: NA; J: TRBJ2-3; V: TRBV9; CDR3: CASSLGAGPTDTDTQYF; DNA: TGTGCCAGCAGTCTTGGGGCAGGACCTACCGACACAGATACGCAGTATTTT
size: many; D: NA; J: TRBJ1-6; V: TRBV12-3/TRBV12-4; CDR3: CASTPRGIGDNSPLHF; DNA: TGTGCCAGCACTCCTCGGGGTATTGGGGATAATTCACCCCTCCACTTT
size: many; D: TRBD2; J: TRBJ2-2; V: TRBV5-1; CDR3: CASSYFSAGGTGELFF; DNA: TGCGCCAGCAGCTACTTTTCGGCGGGAGGCACCGGGGAGCTGTTTTTT
size: many; D: NA; J: TRBJ1-1; V: TRBV20-1; CDR3: CSARGATGVNTEAFF; DNA: TGCAGTGCTAGGGGGGCGACAGGAGTGAACACTGAAGCTTTCTTT
size: many; D: NA; J: TRBJ2-1; V: TRBV5-1; CDR3: CASRRADTNEQFF; DNA: TGCGCCAGCAGGAGGGCCGACACCAATGAGCAGTTCTTC
size: many; D: TRBD2; J: TRBJ2-5; V: TRBV5-1; CDR3: CASSSEIAGEETQYF; DNA: TGCGCCAGCAGCTCTGAAATAGCGGGAGAAGAGACCCAGTACTTC
size: many; D: TRBD1; J: TRBJ2-1; V: TRBV20-1; CDR3: CSASPGQGAYYNEQFF; DNA: TGCAGTGCTAGCCCGGGACAGGGGGCCTACTACAATGAGCAGTTCTTC
size: many; D: NA; J: TRBJ2-7; V: TRBV27; CDR3: CASSSPRDFYEQYF; DNA: TGTGCCAGCAGTTCCCCACGAGACTTCTACGAGCAGTACTTC
size: many; D: NA; J: TRBJ2-7; V: TRBV7-8; CDR3: CASSFVTGGSSYEQYF; DNA: TGTGCCAGCAGCTTTGTTACCGGCGGAAGCTCCTACGAGCAGTACTTC
size: many; D: NA; J: TRBJ1-1; V: TRBV28; CDR3: CASNSNTEAFF; DNA: TGTGCCAGCAATTCGAACACTGAAGCTTTCTTT
size: many; D: TRBD2; J: TRBJ2-7; V: TRBV20-1; CDR3: CSARDWASGSYEQYF; DNA: TGCAGTGCTAGAGATTGGGCTAGCGGTTCCTACGAGCAGTACTTC
size: medium-sized; D: NA; J: TRBJ1-6; V: TRBV7-9; CDR3: CASSFGESPLHF; DNA: TGTGCCAGCAGCTTCGGGGAATCACCCCTCCACTTT
size: many; D: NA; J: TRBJ2-3; V: TRBV20-1; CDR3: CSAEGDTGTLIRSTDTQYF; DNA: TGCAGTGCCGAGGGGGATACCGGGACGCTTATACGGAGCACAGATACGCAGTATTTT
size: many; D: TRBD2; J: TRBJ2-7; V: TRBV5-1; CDR3: CASSHPGLAGDEQYF; DNA: TGCGCCAGCAGCCATCCGGGACTAGCGGGAGACGAGCAGTACTTC
size: many; D: NA; J: TRBJ2-1; V: TRBV7-2; CDR3: CASSLATTPGRQNNEQFF; DNA: TGTGCCAGCAGCTTAGCGACAACCCCGGGACGACAAAACAATGAGCAGTTCTTC
size: many; D: TRBD2; J: TRBJ2-3; V: TRBV5-1; CDR3: CASSLNAGGPGDTQYF; DNA: TGCGCCAGCAGCTTGAACGCGGGAGGGCCCGGAGATACGCAGTATTTT
size: many; D: NA; J: TRBJ2-5; V: TRBV7-7; CDR3: CASSPQVLETQYF; DNA: TGTGCTAGCAGCCCACAGGTACTGGAGACCCAGTACTTC
size: many; D: TRBD1; J: TRBJ1-1; V: TRBV6-1; CDR3: CASELQGGPGTEAFF; DNA: TGTGCCAGCGAACTTCAGGGGGGGCCGGGCACTGAAGCTTTCTTT
size: many; D: NA; J: TRBJ2-1; V: TRBV9; CDR3: CASSPQGTYSFSYNEQFF; DNA: TGTGCCAGCAGCCCCCAGGGGACTTATTCATTCTCCTACAATGAGCAGTTCTTC
size: NA; D: NA; J: TRBJ2-7; V: TRBV21-1; CDR3: CASSKSLLLRLRTGVAEQYF; DNA: TGTGCCAGCAGCAAATCCCTACTCTTACGTTTACGTACCGGCGTCGCCGAGCAGTACTTC
size: many; D: TRBD2; J: TRBJ2-2; V: TRBV20-1; CDR3: CSARQLAGTGELFF; DNA: TGCAGTGCTAGACAACTAGCGGGAACCGGGGAGCTGTTTTTT
size: many; D: TRBD2; J: TRBJ2-1; V: TRBV28; CDR3: CASSFPRLTSGRASSYNEQFF; DNA: TGTGCCAGCAGTTTTCCTCGATTGACTAGCGGGAGGGCCTCGTCCTACAATGAGCAGTTCTTC
size: many; D: NA; J: TRBJ2-7; V: TRBV20-1; CDR3: CSARGGGGEKGYEQYF; DNA: TGCAGTGCTAGAGGTGGAGGGGGTGAAAAAGGGTACGAGCAGTACTTC
size: few; D: NA; J: TRBJ2-3; V: TRBV7-2; CDR3: CASSLNFLTDTQYF; DNA: TGTGCCAGCAGCTTAAACTTCCTCACAGATACGCAGTATTTT
size: few; D: TRBD1; J: TRBJ2-5; V: TRBV20-1; CDR3: CSTETGARETQYF; DNA: TGCAGTACAGAAACAGGGGCCCGAGAGACCCAGTACTTC
size: NA; D: TRBD2; J: TRBJ2-5; V: TRBV2; CDR3: CASRGLNQETQYF; DNA: TGTGCCAGCAGGGGACTAAATCAAGAGACCCAGTACTTC